This T cell receptor (beta chain) was sequenced for a study of blood T cell repertoires in COVID-19. Some clones are missing from TCRdb's copy, which holds only in-frame ones; the method was immunoSEQ multiplex PCR. The table has roughly 380,000 clones, roughly 80% seen once. Per germline, CDR1 SQVTM and CDR2 ANQGSEA. The CDR3 loop spans 13 amino acids. V was clipped by 4 bases and J by 0 bases, with 9 bases between them. J is TRBJ1-1 and V is TRBV29-1; no reliable D call. The TCR was taken from a human donor with acute or convalescent COVID-19. The donor label of this sample is uncertain. The sequenced material came from peripheral blood. The CDR3 region has the DNA TGCAGCGTTGGGGAGGCCATGAACACTGAAGCTTTCTTT. Amino acids: CSVGEAMNTEAFF.